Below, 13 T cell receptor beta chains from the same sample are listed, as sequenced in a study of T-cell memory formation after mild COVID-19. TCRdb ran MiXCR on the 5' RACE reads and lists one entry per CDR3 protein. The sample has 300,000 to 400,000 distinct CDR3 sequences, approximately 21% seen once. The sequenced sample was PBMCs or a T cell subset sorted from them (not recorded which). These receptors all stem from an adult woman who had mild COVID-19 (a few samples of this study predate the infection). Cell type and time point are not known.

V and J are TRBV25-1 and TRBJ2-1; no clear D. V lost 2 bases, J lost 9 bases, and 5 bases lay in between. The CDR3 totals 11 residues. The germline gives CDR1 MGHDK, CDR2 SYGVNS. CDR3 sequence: CASSEGFEQFF. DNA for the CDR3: TGTGCCAGCAGTGAAGGTTTTGAGCAGTTCTTC.

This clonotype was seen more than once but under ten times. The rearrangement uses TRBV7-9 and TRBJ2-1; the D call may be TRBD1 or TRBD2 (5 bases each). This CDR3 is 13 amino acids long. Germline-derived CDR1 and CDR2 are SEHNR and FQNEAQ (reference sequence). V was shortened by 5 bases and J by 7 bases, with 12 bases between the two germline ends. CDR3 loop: CASSRGPVNEQFF. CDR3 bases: TGTGCCAGCAGCCGGGGCCCTGTTAATGAGCAGTTCTTC.

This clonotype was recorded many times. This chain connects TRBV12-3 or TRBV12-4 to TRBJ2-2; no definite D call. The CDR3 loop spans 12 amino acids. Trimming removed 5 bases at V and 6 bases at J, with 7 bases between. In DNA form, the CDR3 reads TGTGCCAGCAGTCCTGTCTCCGGGGAGCTGTTTTTT. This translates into CASSPVSGELFF.

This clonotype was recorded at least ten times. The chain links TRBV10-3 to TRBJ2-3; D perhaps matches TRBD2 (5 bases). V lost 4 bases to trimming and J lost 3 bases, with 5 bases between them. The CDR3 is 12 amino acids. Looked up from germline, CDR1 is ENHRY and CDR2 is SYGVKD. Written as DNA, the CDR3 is TGTGCCATCAGTGGGGAGACAGATACGCAGTATTTT. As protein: CAISGETDTQYF.

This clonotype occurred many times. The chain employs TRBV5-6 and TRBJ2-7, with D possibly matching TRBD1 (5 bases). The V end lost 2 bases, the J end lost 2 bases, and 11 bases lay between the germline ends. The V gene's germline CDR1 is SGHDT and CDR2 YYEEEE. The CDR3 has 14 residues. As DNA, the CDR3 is TGTGCCAGCAGCTTCTTCCAGGGAACCTACGAGCAGTACTTC. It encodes CASSFFQGTYEQYF.

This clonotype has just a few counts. The CDR3 region has the DNA TGTGCCAGCAGATTTGCGGGGGGCAACACTGAAGCTTTCTTT. It encodes CASRFAGGNTEAFF. J is TRBJ1-1 and V is TRBV12-3 or TRBV12-4, with D maybe TRBD1 (6 bases). The length of the CDR3 is 14 residues. Trimming pared 6 bases from V and 2 bases from J, leaving 13 bases between.

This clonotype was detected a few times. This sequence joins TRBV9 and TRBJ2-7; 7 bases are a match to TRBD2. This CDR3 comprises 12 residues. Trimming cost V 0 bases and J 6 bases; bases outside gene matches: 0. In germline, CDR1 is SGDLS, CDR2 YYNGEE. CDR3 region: CASSVGGGEQYF. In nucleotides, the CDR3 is TGTGCCAGCAGCGTAGGCGGGGGCGAGCAGTACTTC.

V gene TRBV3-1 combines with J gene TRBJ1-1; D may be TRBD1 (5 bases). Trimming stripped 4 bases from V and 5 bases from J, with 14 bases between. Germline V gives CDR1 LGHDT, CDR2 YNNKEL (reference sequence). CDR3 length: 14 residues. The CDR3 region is CASSRVGAGTEAFF. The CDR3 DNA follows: TGTGCCAGCAGCCGGGTCGGAGCAGGGACTGAAGCTTTCTTT.

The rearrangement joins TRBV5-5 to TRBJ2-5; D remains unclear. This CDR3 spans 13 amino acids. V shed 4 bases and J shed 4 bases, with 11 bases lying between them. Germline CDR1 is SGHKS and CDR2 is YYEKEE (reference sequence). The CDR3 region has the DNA TGTGCCAGCAGCCCCGGGCCTCCAGAGACCCAGTACTTC. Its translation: CASSPGPPETQYF.

Here the CDR3 reads CASSQRDRGLNEQFF. Written as DNA, the CDR3 is TGTGCCAGCAGCCAAAGGGACAGGGGGCTAAATGAGCAGTTCTTC. The chain employs TRBV6-2 or TRBV6-3 and TRBJ2-1, with TRBD1 matching 12 bases. Germline values: CDR1 MNHEY, CDR2 SVGEGT. This CDR3 comprises 15 residues. With V trimmed by 6 bases and J by 7 bases, 7 bases remained unmatched.

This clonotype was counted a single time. Here the CDR3 DNA reads TGTGCCAGCAGCCAAGGCGGGTACCCCTCTGAGCAGTACTTC. Protein: CASSQGGYPSEQYF. This rearrangement joins TRBV3-1 to TRBJ2-7; possible D gene TRBD2, 5 bases. Deletions cut 1 base from V and 7 bases from J, with 14 bases between. The CDR3 contains 14 residues. Looked up from germline, CDR1 is LGHDT and CDR2 is YNNKEL (reference sequence).

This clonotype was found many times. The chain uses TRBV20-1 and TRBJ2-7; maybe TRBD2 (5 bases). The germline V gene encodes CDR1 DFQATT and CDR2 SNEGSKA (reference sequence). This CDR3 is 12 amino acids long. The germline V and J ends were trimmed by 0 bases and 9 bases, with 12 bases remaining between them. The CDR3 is CSARDLTAAQYF. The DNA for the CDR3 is TGCAGTGCTAGAGATTTAACAGCGGCGCAGTACTTC.

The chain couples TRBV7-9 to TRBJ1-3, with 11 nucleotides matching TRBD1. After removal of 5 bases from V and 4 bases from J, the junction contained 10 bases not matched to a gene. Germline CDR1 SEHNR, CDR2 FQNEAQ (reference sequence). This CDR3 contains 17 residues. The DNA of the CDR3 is TGTGCCAGCAGCCCGCGCCACGGACAGGGGGCAGGAAACACCATATATTTT. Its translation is CASSPRHGQGAGNTIYF.